Below are 9 T cell receptor beta chains sequenced from a single sample in a study of blood T cell repertoires in COVID-19. This table comes from immunoSEQ multiplex PCR, and its TCRdb copy is limited to in-frame clones, with some not included. The sample carries about 200,000 clones, approximately 91% recorded once. Sample: peripheral blood. The receptors here all came from a woman aged 40 to 50 with acute or convalescent COVID-19.

This clone was found a few times. The chain employs TRBV2 and TRBJ1-6, with 9 positions matching TRBD1. V lost 6 bases to trimming and J lost 8 bases; unmatched junction nucleotides: 8. Germline values: CDR1 SNHLY, CDR2 FYNNEI. CDR3 length: 15 amino acids. The CDR3 spells CASRPSGTGHSPLHF. In nucleotides, the CDR3 is TGTGCCAGCAGACCATCCGGGACAGGGCATTCACCCCTCCACTTT.

The gene calls are TRBV19 and TRBJ1-1, with TRBD1 identical over 9 bases. V dropped 6 bases and J dropped 4; count of bases not matched to a gene: 3. This CDR3 has 13 amino acids. Germline-derived CDR1 and CDR2 are LNHDA and SQIVND (reference sequence). In nucleotides, the CDR3 is TGTGCCAGTAGCCGGACAGGGGTCACTGAAGCTTTCTTT. Protein: CASSRTGVTEAFF. Full variable domain (missing parts from reference TRBV19 and TRBJ1-1): DGGITQSPKYLFRKEGQNVTLSCEQNLNHDAMYWYRQDPGQGLRLIYYSQIVNDFQKGDIAEGYSVSREKKESFPLTVTSAQKNPTAFYLCASSRTGVTEAFFGQGTRLTVV.

The rearrangement uses TRBV5-4 and TRBJ1-6, with 7 nucleotides matching TRBD1. The CDR3 runs to 15 residues. V lost 3 bases to trimming and J lost 5 bases; unmatched junction nucleotides: 5. Germline V CDR1 and CDR2: SGHNT, YYREEE (reference sequence). The CDR3 nucleotides read TGTGCCAGCAGCTCGCTGACAGGGAATAATTCACCCCTCCACTTT. Residues: CASSSLTGNNSPLHF.

The chain uses TRBV19 and TRBJ1-1; possible D gene TRBD1, 6 bases. Trimming left V 6 bases short and J 4 bases short, with 15 bases between. This CDR3 spans 14 amino acids. CDR1 LNHDA and CDR2 SQIVND come from the germline V gene (reference sequence). The CDR3 region has the DNA TGTGCCAGTAGACTCGAAGCAGGGGCCACTGAAGCTTTCTTT. Residues: CASRLEAGATEAFF. The full variable domain, completed using reference TRBV19 and TRBJ1-1, is DGGITQSPKYLFRKEGQNVTLSCEQNLNHDAMYWYRQDPGQGLRLIYYSQIVNDFQKGDIAEGYSVSREKKESFPLTVTSAQKNPTAFYLCASRLEAGATEAFFGQGTRLTVV.

The DNA of the CDR3 is TGCGCCAGCAGTGATTCCCGGTATTCTATAACTGAAGCTTTCTTT. This gives the protein CASSDSRYSITEAFF. The V call is TRBV10-2, the J call TRBJ1-1; no reliable D call. The CDR3 contains 15 residues. The V gene's germline CDR1 is WSHSY and CDR2 SAAADI. V lost 3 bases to trimming and J lost 5 bases, with 16 bases between them.

This chain links TRBV5-6 with TRBJ2-3; 8 bases are a match to TRBD1. CDR1 is SGHDT and CDR2 is YYEEEE in the germline V gene. The CDR3 consists of 16 residues. After removal of 0 bases from V and 5 bases from J, the junction contained 8 bases not matched to a gene. CDR3 nucleotides: TGTGCCAGCAGCTTGGCCGGCAGGGGGCGGGGAGATACGCAGTATTTT. As protein: CASSLAGRGRGDTQYF.

The chain carries TRBV7-8 and TRBJ2-3, with a weak D call TRBD1 (6 bases). CDR3 length: 15 residues. CDR1 and CDR2 (germline): SGHVS, FQNEAQ. The V gene lost 1 base and the J gene lost 0 bases, with 8 bases spanning the gap. CDR3 sequence (DNA): TGTGCCAGCAGCTTAGACAGGGCTAGCACAGATACGCAGTATTTT. Encoded protein: CASSLDRASTDTQYF.

The chain is built from TRBV11-3 and TRBJ2-2, with 14 bases lining up with TRBD2. The CDR3 length is 18 residues. J gave up 6 bases and V 4 bases, and 10 bases lay outside the gene matches. Germline V CDR1 and CDR2: SGHNT, YENEEA. CDR3 bases: TGTGCCAGCAGCTCCTCGACTAGCGGGGGGGTAGTTCCCGGGGAGCTGTTTTTT. Translation gives CASSSSTSGGVVPGELFF.

The rearrangement uses TRBV6-6 and TRBJ1-4, with unresolved D. Trimming took off 5 bases at V and 2 bases at J, with 15 bases between the two ends. This CDR3 spans 16 amino acids. CDR1 is MNHNY, CDR2 SVGAGI, per germline (reference sequence). The CDR3 nucleotides read TGTGCCAGCAGTCCTATACTTGTCGCGACTAATGAAAAACTGTTTTTT. Protein product: CASSPILVATNEKLFF.